This TCR beta chain was retrieved from a study of T cell clonality in common variable immunodeficiency (dated by TCRdb to about 2015). The full study reports these points: Increased TCRbeta clonality was found in CVID subjects compared with healthy controls (t-test p = 0.018), with the increase being most characteristic of about a third of subjects. Fewer TCRbeta clones were shared among CVID subjects than among healthy controls (p < 0.0001). Although equal DNA input was used, an average of approximately 82,000 unique sequences per sample was obtained for controls, compared with about 31,547 for CVID samples. CVID TCRbeta sequences reportedly showed fewer deletions and N-nucleotide insertions and lacked highly modified clones with 13 or more V deletions. The authors noted that sequencing repertoires of T cell subpopulations would be needed to clarify what caused the increased clonality in CVID. Differences among patients in the CVID cohort limited the correlations between repertoire features and clinical complications.

In the germline V gene (reference sequence), CDR1 corresponds to GTSNPN and CDR2 to SVGIG. The CDR3 numbers 13 residues from cysteine through phenylalanine. Sequencing covers 30 bases of the CDR3, shown here with the frame starting at base 1. The trim is 0 bases for V and 5 bases for J, with a gap of 11 bases between the germline ends. CVID samples and control samples contributed equivalent amounts of genomic DNA as sequencing input. For every sample, a 60 bp segment covering the rearranged TCRbeta CDR3 region was amplified and then sequenced. The immunoSEQ assay, a bias-corrected multiplex PCR combined with high-throughput sequencing, was used for TCRbeta amplification. The source study handled its data this way. Every unique nucleotide sequence counted as a clone and was annotated with V, D and J genes, copy number and frequency. Sequences were labeled productive if in frame, and non-productive if out of frame or containing stop codons. As previously described, Shannon's entropy was used to calculate clonality. The predicted amino acid sequences of productive clones were used to derive the mean CDR3 Kyte-Doolittle hydropathy. Using the R hclust function, scaled V gene usage was clustered hierarchically with Manhattan distance and complete linkage. To assess clone sharing by CDR3 amino acid sequence, 12 repertoires per group were resampled over 100 rounds. The repertoires were searched for 65 to 85 published EBV-specific TCRbeta sequences and some 250 published CMV-specific TCRbeta sequences. Analysis left out a couple of CVID samples that produced under 10,000 sequences, so a few dozen CVID repertoires remained. The table was pulled from immuneACCESS by TCRdb, which kept in-frame rearrangements only. Such tables lose some clones; where checked, under half of the loss comes from unresolved V genes, and the rest has no known cause. The V and J calls and clone size are taken from that table; D and trimming were inferred from the DNA. There are over 30,000 clones in this sample, and none of them is a singleton. The ten largest clones add up to 6.1% of the sample.

This clone has more than one count but fewer than ten. Its antigen target is currently unknown. Read sequence stops 3 residues before the CDR3 end, and the germline J gene provides the missing end. Standard criteria were used to diagnose CVID, namely serum IgG, IgA and/or IgM reduced below the normal range together with specific antibody deficiency. A total of fewer than 50 subjects (around 15 female and about 30 male; age range roughly 9 to 64 years, mean age around 37) were included in the CVID group. Both CVID patients and healthy controls were predominantly of Caucasian heritage. All CVID subjects had received replacement immunoglobulin therapy for at least one year at the time of study participation. At blood collection, none of the CVID subjects was ill or on immunomodulatory or immunosuppressive medication. Heparinized peripheral whole blood samples of about 4.5 to 8.5 ml were obtained from each donor. TCRbeta CDR3 repertoires were sequenced from genomic DNA of adults with common variable immune deficiency (CVID) and healthy adult controls. Diluted blood was density-centrifuged over Hypaque 1077 or Ficoll-Paque to isolate peripheral blood mononuclear cells. Genomic DNA was obtained from unsorted mononuclear cells using either Qiagen column purification or a centrifugation-based method.

Input material: peripheral blood mononuclear cells. Recombination linked TRBV30 to TRBJ2-7, with the D segment identity uncertain. This clonotype originated in a human donor with common variable immunodeficiency. CDR3 DNA, as far as it was read: TGTGCCTGGAGTGTAGGGCAGGTCGACGAG. This codes for CAWSVGQVDE. The CDR3, in full, reads CAWSVGQVDEQYF.